In its sample, the clone carrying this TCR beta chain was seen a few times. The antigen is undetermined. This CDR3 has 16 residues. Trimming removed 5 bases from V and 6 bases from J; junction bases left unmatched: 6. CDR1 is SNHLY, CDR2 FYNNEI, per germline. Time point of the sample: patch test 3, about 24 weeks after DPC sensitization. Treatment given: therapeutic diphenylcyclopropenone sensitization with weekly scalp DPC. Suited to DPC and affected by alopecia, the donors ranged from 18 to 70 years old. The source of the sample is a study of human T cells and chemical hapten exposure. Individual cDNA molecules had unique molecular identifiers attached to them by the library. TCRdb fed the RACE reads into MiXCR, producing one record per CDR3 protein. Of some 89,000 distinct CDR3 sequences listed, around 25% were seen once; the top ten hold over 9%. Study results and limitations: The immune response of these alopecia patients might not match healthy individuals'.

The sample here was whole blood, taken in connection with sensitization to the hapten diphenylcyclopropenone (DPC). J is TRBJ2-1 and V is TRBV2, with 14 bases aligning to TRBD2. The sequence was collected from a man aged 40-49 years with alopecia areata. Some clones in this sample may be carry-over from other donors' samples. The CDR3 bases are TGTGCCAGCAGTAGTACCGGGACTAGCGGGAGCAATGAGCAGTTCTTC. It yields the protein CASSSTGTSGSNEQFF.